One sample yielded the 28 T cell receptor beta chains listed below, sequenced in a study of identical twins. TCRdb processed the 5' RACE reads anew with MiXCR; each CDR3 protein has one entry. The sample contains a few hundred thousand distinct CDR3 sequences, 10% to 13% of which appear only once. Sequencing input: memory T cells sorted from blood. The source is a man aged 50-60 years in good health.

There are a few counts of this clonotype. J is TRBJ2-1 and V is TRBV20-1, with 9 bases matching TRBD1. Trimming took 5 bases from V and 9 from J; bases not matched to a gene: 14. The CDR3 runs to 15 residues. Germline V lookup: CDR1 DFQATT, CDR2 SNEGSKA (reference sequence). In DNA form, the CDR3 reads TGCAGTGCTGAGCTTAGGGGACAGGGATTCGGTGAGCAGTTCTTC. This gives the protein CSAELRGQGFGEQFF.

The chain is built from TRBV6-5 and TRBJ2-1; 11 bases match TRBD2. The V gene's germline CDR1 is MNHEY and CDR2 SVGAGI. This CDR3 has 15 amino acids. V gave up 4 bases and J gave up 5 bases; unmatched junction bases: 4. CDR3 sequence (DNA): TGTGCCAGCAGTTTAACTAGCGGGGGAAACAATGAGCAGTTCTTC. Its translation: CASSLTSGGNNEQFF.

The CDR3 DNA reads as TGCGCCAGCAGTTTCGGAAACTCACCCCTCCACTTT. The encoded protein is CASSFGNSPLHF. J is TRBJ1-6 and V is TRBV5-1; D is ambiguous. CDR3 length: 12 residues. The germline V gene has CDR1 SGHRS and CDR2 YFSETQ. V lost 5 bases to trimming and J lost 10 bases, with 10 bases between them.

The chain links TRBV18 to TRBJ1-1; D is ambiguous. Germline V gene sequence: CDR1 KGHSH, CDR2 LQKENI. There are 12 residues in the CDR3. V was pared by 3 bases and J by 11 bases, with 13 bases between. This CDR3 reads CASSPRTVRAFF. The CDR3 DNA reads TGTGCCAGCTCACCTCGGACTGTGCGGGCTTTCTTT.

This clonotype turned up a few times. CDR3 loop: CASTYGGEGTGELFF. The DNA of the CDR3 is TGTGCCAGCACATATGGGGGGGAAGGAACCGGGGAGCTGTTTTTT. The rearrangement joins TRBV27 to TRBJ2-2; 7 nucleotides agree with TRBD2. J was trimmed by 5 bases and V by 7 bases; bases with no gene match: 10. Germline V CDR1 and CDR2: MNHEY, SMNVEV (reference sequence). This CDR3 contains 15 residues.

This clonotype has a handful of counts. The chain joins TRBV7-9 to TRBJ1-2, with TRBD1 as a possible D gene (6 bases). The length of the CDR3 is 15 residues. The V gene lost 3 bases and the J gene lost 7 bases, with 18 bases spanning the gap. The V gene's germline CDR1 is SEHNR and CDR2 FQNEAQ (reference sequence). The CDR3 nucleotides read TGTGCCAGCAGCTTCAGGGACCCGGGACAAGTTGGCTACACCTTC. Translation: CASSFRDPGQVGYTF.

This clonotype was observed at least ten times. This chain uses TRBV30 with TRBJ2-1, with a possible D match to TRBD2 (5 bases). The ends were cut back, 5 bases at V and 4 bases at J, with 6 bases in the middle. The CDR3 is made up of 11 amino acids. Germline lookup yields CDR1 GTSNPN and CDR2 SVGIG (reference sequence). DNA for the CDR3: TGTGCCTGGGGGGAGTACAATGAGCAGTTCTTC. It yields the protein CAWGEYNEQFF.

The sample holds a few counts of this clonotype. The chain has TRBV5-1 and TRBJ1-3; D is possibly TRBD1 (6 bases). The V end was cut by 4 bases, the J end by 0 bases, with 11 bases between. Germline CDR1 reads SGHRS; CDR2 reads YFSETQ. CDR3 length: 15 residues. This CDR3 reads CASSMDSASGNTIYF. The CDR3 DNA sequence: TGCGCCAGCAGCATGGACAGCGCCTCTGGAAACACCATATATTTT.

This clonotype occurred many times. The chain has TRBV24-1 and TRBJ1-4; D unclear. The CDR3 runs to 14 residues. The germline gives CDR1 KGHDR, CDR2 SFDVKD. V was shortened by 4 bases and J by 8 bases, with 13 bases between the two germline ends. CDR3 loop: CATSEVRAGEKLFF. The CDR3 nucleotides are TGTGCCACCAGTGAAGTCCGGGCAGGAGAAAAACTGTTTTTT.

V and J are TRBV4-3 and TRBJ1-5, with 11 bases aligning to TRBD1. Germline CDR1 and CDR2: LGHNA and YSLEER. J was trimmed by 6 bases and V by 1 base; bases with no gene match: 2. The CDR3 is made up of 15 amino acids. The chain's CDR3 is CASSQGTGGLQPQHF. In nucleotides, the CDR3 is TGCGCCAGCAGCCAAGGGACAGGGGGCCTTCAGCCCCAGCATTTT.

This clonotype was seen at least ten times. J is TRBJ2-3 and V is TRBV5-6; D not resolved. V lost 1 base and J 6 bases, leaving 3 bases between the germline ends. This CDR3 is 11 amino acids long. Looked up from germline, CDR1 is SGHDT and CDR2 is YYEEEE. This CDR3 reads CASSLFDTQYF. CDR3 in DNA: TGTGCCAGCAGCTTGTTCGATACGCAGTATTTT.

This clonotype was observed a handful of times. The chain links TRBV27 to TRBJ2-7; 9 bases match TRBD1. The CDR3 covers 14 residues. Looked up from germline, CDR1 is MNHEY and CDR2 is SMNVEV (reference sequence). V lost 3 bases to trimming and J lost 6 bases; unmatched junction nucleotides: 6. The CDR3 bases are TGTGCCAGCAGTTTCGGGACAGGGCCCTCCGAGCAGTACTTC. As protein: CASSFGTGPSEQYF.

This clonotype was detected ten times or more. The chain employs TRBV9 and TRBJ1-6; no reliable D call. The germline V gene encodes CDR1 SGDLS and CDR2 YYNGEE. The CDR3 is 16 amino acids. V gave up 4 bases and J gave up 3 bases, with 14 bases separating them. The CDR3 DNA is TGTGCCAGCAGCCCCAGACTCTCAGGCTATAATTCACCCCTCCACTTT. Translated, it gives CASSPRLSGYNSPLHF.

CDR3 nucleotide sequence: TGTGCCAGCAGTTCCCTGGGACAGGGGGCTAACGAGCAGTACTTC. Translated: CASSSLGQGANEQYF. The chain couples TRBV28 to TRBJ2-7, with TRBD1 identical over 12 bases. Germline loops: CDR1 MDHEN, CDR2 SYDVKM. The CDR3 is 15 amino acids. After removal of 4 bases from V and 5 bases from J, the junction contained 6 bases not matched to a gene.

Ten or more counts support this clonotype. This rearrangement joins TRBV7-9 to TRBJ2-1, with a tentative D call TRBD2 (6 bases). Germline CDR1 SEHNR, CDR2 FQNEAQ (reference sequence). CDR3 size: 16 residues. V was cut by 5 bases and J by 10 bases, with 24 bases left in between. The CDR3: CASSHGVAGTLIEQFF. The DNA of the CDR3 is TGTGCCAGCAGCCACGGCGTTGCGGGAACCCTCATCGAGCAGTTCTTC.

At least ten counts were recorded for this clonotype. This chain connects TRBV3-1 to TRBJ1-5; TRBD1 might be the D (6 bases). The CDR3 runs to 15 residues. From germline, CDR1 is LGHDT and CDR2 YNNKEL (reference sequence). Trimming shortened V by 2 bases and J by 4 bases, and 12 bases separated the two germline ends. CDR3 sequence (DNA): TGTGCCAGCAGCCAAACCGGGACAAGAAATCAGCCCCAGCATTTT. It yields the protein CASSQTGTRNQPQHF.

The chain recombines TRBV7-9 with TRBJ2-5; TRBD1 aligns across 10 bases. The CDR3 runs 16 residues. V gave up 0 bases and J gave up 2 bases; unmatched junction bases: 3. Germline assignment: CDR1 SEHNR and CDR2 FQNEAQ (reference sequence). DNA for the CDR3: TGTGCCAGCAGCTTAGCGGACAGGGGGTTACAAGAGACCCAGTACTTC. Translating it yields CASSLADRGLQETQYF. Variable domain in full (rest from reference TRBV7-9 and TRBJ2-5): DTGVSQNPRHKITKRGQNVTFRCDPISEHNRLYWYRQTLGQGPEFLTYFQNEAQLEKSRLLSDRFSAERPKGSFSTLEIQRTEQGDSAMYLCASSLADRGLQETQYFGPGTRLLVL.

The CDR3 here is CASSFAGSNEKLFF. CDR3 DNA: TGCGCCAGCAGCTTCGCGGGCAGTAATGAAAAACTGTTTTTT. The chain is built from TRBV5-1 and TRBJ1-4; D not resolved. Germline V gene sequence: CDR1 SGHRS, CDR2 YFSETQ. The V and J ends lost 2 bases and 4 bases respectively, with 9 bases between them. CDR3 size: 14 residues.

Ten or more counts support this clonotype. This rearrangement joins TRBV6-1 to TRBJ2-5; TRBD2 matches 10 bases. CDR1 and CDR2 (germline): MNHNS, SASEGT. The CDR3 is 18 amino acids. After removal of 0 bases from V and 7 bases from J, the junction contained 14 bases not matched to a gene. Here the CDR3 reads CASSEALGTSAAGGTQYF. The CDR3 DNA sequence: TGTGCCAGCAGTGAAGCGCTAGGGACTAGCGCAGCCGGGGGGACCCAGTACTTC.

This clonotype was seen a few times. V usage is TRBV7-2 and J usage is TRBJ1-3; TRBD1 matches at 7 bases. This CDR3 is built from 16 residues. Trimming removed 4 bases from V and 3 bases from J; junction bases left unmatched: 9. Germline CDR1 and CDR2: SGHTA and FQGNSA. CDR3 sequence: CASSSRGGGDGNTIYF. The CDR3, as DNA: TGTGCCAGCAGCTCGCGGGGAGGGGGCGATGGAAACACCATATATTTT. Supplemented by reference TRBV7-2 and TRBJ1-3, the full variable domain reads GAGVSQSPSNKVTEKGKDVELRCDPISGHTALYWYRQSLGQGLEFLIYFQGNSAPDKSGLPSDRFSAERTGGSVSTLTIQRTQQEDSAVYLCASSSRGGGDGNTIYFGEGSWLTVV.

The chain has TRBV6-6 and TRBJ2-1; D perhaps matches TRBD2 (7 bases). Per the germline V gene, CDR1 is MNHNY and CDR2 is SVGAGI (reference sequence). V lost 6 bases and J 9 bases, leaving 12 bases between the germline ends. This CDR3 spans 12 amino acids. CDR3: CASRDGGLEQFF. The CDR3 coding sequence is TGTGCCAGCAGAGACGGGGGGCTTGAGCAGTTCTTC.

Ten or more counts support this clonotype. V is TRBV7-2 and J is TRBJ2-1; 9 nucleotides agree with TRBD2. Germline values: CDR1 SGHTA, CDR2 FQGNSA. Losses at the gene ends were 5 bases for V and 5 bases for J; bases not matched to a gene: 13. This CDR3 has 17 residues. The CDR3 sequence is CASSTRPLAGANNEQFF. The CDR3 DNA follows: TGTGCCAGCAGCACCCGTCCATTAGCGGGGGCCAACAATGAGCAGTTCTTC.

The table lists this clonotype with many counts. V usage is TRBV6-1 and J usage is TRBJ2-3; possibly TRBD2 for D (6 bases). The CDR3 consists of 13 residues. Trimming removed 7 bases at V and 5 bases at J, with 13 bases between. CDR1 is MNHNS, CDR2 SASEGT, per germline. CDR3: CASMAGTGDTQYF. As DNA, the CDR3 is TGTGCCAGCATGGCAGGGACTGGAGATACGCAGTATTTT.

This clonotype has a count of ten or more. CDR3 sequence: CATWEGRRGHTEAFF. CDR3 nucleotide sequence: TGTGCCACCTGGGAGGGTCGCAGGGGGCACACTGAAGCTTTCTTT. This chain uses TRBV15 with TRBJ1-1, with TRBD1 identical over 8 bases. Per germline, CDR1 LNHNV and CDR2 YYDKDF (reference sequence). Germline trimming cut 8 bases from V and 3 bases from J; bases unmatched to any gene: 11. The CDR3 covers 15 residues.

This clonotype was counted ten times or more. The chain carries TRBV7-2 and TRBJ2-1; D call uncertain. V lost 1 base and J lost 9, with 19 bases in between. Per the germline V gene, CDR1 is SGHTA and CDR2 is FQGNSA. This CDR3 contains 16 residues. The chain's CDR3 is CASSLVVSEKSIEQFF. For the CDR3, the DNA is TGTGCCAGCAGCTTAGTTGTCAGTGAAAAATCGATTGAGCAGTTCTTC. Filled out from reference TRBV7-2 and TRBJ2-1, the complete variable domain reads GAGVSQSPSNKVTEKGKDVELRCDPISGHTALYWYRQSLGQGLEFLIYFQGNSAPDKSGLPSDRFSAERTGGSVSTLTIQRTQQEDSAVYLCASSLVVSEKSIEQFFGPGTRLTVL.

There are many counts of this clonotype. The gene calls are TRBV12-3 or TRBV12-4 and TRBJ1-2; tentatively, D is TRBD1 (5 bases). V shed 2 bases and J shed 5 bases, with 12 bases lying between them. This CDR3 has 14 amino acids. Written as DNA, the CDR3 is TGTGCCAGCAGTTTAAGTGGGGGGATGTATGGCTACACCTTC. Amino acids: CASSLSGGMYGYTF.

This clonotype was seen ten or more times. The genes are TRBV11-2 and TRBJ1-1; TRBD1 matches 7 bases. The V and J ends lost 3 bases and 1 base, in that order; junction bases with no gene match: 2. Germline V gene lookup returns CDR1 SGHAT and CDR2 FQNNGV. The CDR3 is 14 residues long. This CDR3 reads CASSFDRANTEAFF. CDR3 sequence (DNA): TGTGCCAGCAGCTTCGACAGGGCGAACACTGAAGCTTTCTTT.

At least ten counts were recorded for this clonotype. The genes are TRBV12-3 or TRBV12-4 and TRBJ1-6; no clear D. Trimming pared 6 bases from V and 10 bases from J, leaving 10 bases between. The length of the CDR3 is 12 residues. The CDR3 nucleotides are TGTGCCAGCAGCATGGGTGGCTCACCCCTCCACTTT. It is translated as CASSMGGSPLHF.